This T cell receptor (beta chain) was profiled in a study of CD8+CD57+ T cells in acquired aplastic anemia. About the research overall: Each DNA sample taken from sorted CD4+ and CD8+ cells came to 3.2 ug on average.

The study, taken as a whole, reports: The study found no significant CD8+ Simpson's diversity difference between patients and controls. Both patients and controls carried the same twenty-nine CD8+ CDR3 sequences.

Patients chosen for sequencing had shown CD8+CD57+ cell expansion by flow cytometry. Every patient presented with severe acquired aplastic anemia. This clonotype has a single count. What it recognizes is unknown. Mismatch with germline at one junction end may stem from a read error. The CDR3 runs 14 residues. In germline, CDR1 is SEHNR, CDR2 FQNEAQ (reference sequence). Genomic DNA, the template, was used for profiling of the TCR beta VDJ and CDR3. Each CDR3 protein gets one entry after TCRdb re-called the reads with MiXCR. The data hold under 250,000 distinct CDR3 sequences, with approximately 65% observed a single time.

Sequences were obtained from sorted CD4+, CD8+, or CD8+CD57+ T cells (not recorded which) from PBMCs. The sequence was collected from a human donor with aplastic anemia. The rearrangement uses TRBV7-9 and TRBJ2-3; 9 bases are shared with TRBD1. The CDR3 DNA reads TGTGCCAGCAGCTTCGCCGCGAAAGGGACAGGGTCGGGTTTT. It yields the protein CASSFAAKGTGSGF. Combining the CDR3 with reference TRBV7-9 and TRBJ2-3 gives the whole variable domain DTGVSQNPRHKITKRGQNVTFRCDPISEHNRLYWYRQTLGQGPEFLTYFQNEAQLEKSRLLSDRFSAERPKGSFSTLEIQRTEQGDSAMYLCASSFAAKGTGSGFGPGTRLTVL.